The present TCR beta chain was sequenced within a study of cytomegalovirus exposure and HLA in healthy donors. V was clipped by 6 bases and J by 7 bases, with 19 bases between them. The CDR3 sequence is 15 residues long. Germline CDR1 reads MDHEN; CDR2 reads SYDVKM. Amplification used 60 Vbeta primers and 13 Jbeta primers. How the authors handled the data: A follow-up analysis tallied tens of millions of unique TCR beta chains, about 10 million shared. The data were produced by immunoSEQ multiplex PCR, yet TCRdb's version contains in-frame clones alone and is incomplete. V and J calls and clone size are given by that table; D and trimming were obtained from the DNA. The table has 100,000 to 150,000 clones, 65% to 80% seen once; the top ten hold about 3.7%.

The rearrangement uses TRBV28 and TRBJ2-1, with D tentatively TRBD2 (5 bases). This clonotype was obtained from a human donor in good health. The sample was PBMCs. CDR3 amino acids: CASRPPGRWRNEQFF. The CDR3 coding sequence is TGTGCCAGCAGACCCCCGGGCCGGTGGAGGAATGAGCAGTTCTTC.